These 3 T cell receptor beta chains originate from one sample sequenced in a study of CD8 T cells in ankylosing spondylitis. One entry per CDR3 protein results from TCRdb running MiXCR on the 5' RACE reads. The profile covers some 240,000 distinct CDR3 sequences, with 7.5% to 9% appearing a single time and nearly 7% taken by the ten largest. The sequencing sample was made of blood, either unsorted or a sorted T cell fraction (not recorded which). These receptors came from a male donor with ankylosing spondylitis or in good health (not recorded which).

This clonotype was observed a single time. This chain links TRBV29-1 with TRBJ2-7; D remains unclear. Germline V lookup: CDR1 SQVTM, CDR2 ANQGSEA. V was trimmed by 2 bases and J by 1 base, leaving 6 bases between them. The CDR3 sequence is 12 residues long. CDR3: CSVERGSYEQYF. The CDR3 bases are TGCAGCGTTGAACGAGGATCCTACGAGCAGTACTTC.

The chain recombines TRBV7-3 with TRBJ2-5; D perhaps matches TRBD1 (6 bases). V shed 5 bases and J shed 2 bases, with 9 bases lying between them. The CDR3 has 13 amino acids. Germline CDR1 is SGHTA and CDR2 is FQGTGA. The CDR3 loop reads CASSVQGQETQYF. CDR3 coding DNA: TGTGCCAGCAGCGTACAGGGACAAGAGACCCAGTACTTC. The complete variable domain, with remaining parts taken from reference TRBV7-3 and TRBJ2-5, reads GAGVSQTPSNKVTEKGKYVELRCDPISGHTALYWYRQSLGQGPEFLIYFQGTGAADDSGLPNDRFFAVRPEGSVSTLKIQRTERGDSAVYLCASSVQGQETQYFGPGTRLLVL.

This clonotype was observed at least ten times. The CDR3: CAISRGEGGELFF. The CDR3 DNA follows: TGTGCCATCAGTCGTGGGGAGGGCGGGGAGCTGTTTTTT. The rearrangement uses TRBV10-3 and TRBJ2-2, with TRBD2 identical over 7 bases. Unmatched junction bases numbered 4, after V lost 5 bases and J lost 7 bases. This CDR3 spans 13 amino acids. Germline lookup yields CDR1 ENHRY and CDR2 SYGVKD.